This T cell receptor (beta chain) was identified during a study of T cells in localized non-small cell lung cancer. General study points: Tumor trailed uninvolved adjacent lung in T cell clonality, which peaked there.

This clone has a handful of counts. The antigen remains undetermined. This CDR3 has 15 residues. Trimming left V 3 bases short and J 2 bases short, with 10 bases between. CDR1 WSHSY and CDR2 SAAADI come from the germline V gene. Assay: immunoSEQ multiplex PCR; the TCRdb copy retains only in-frame clones and omits some. The sample contains over 30,000 clones, approximately 78% of which appear only once. This specimen was peripheral blood, taken before any cancer treatment. This receptor was obtained from a male donor older than 55 with stage II squamous cell lung carcinoma. The rearrangement joins TRBV10-2 to TRBJ2-2, with a tentative D call TRBD2 (6 bases). CDR3 loop: CASSDGLTNTGELFF. DNA for the CDR3: TGCGCCAGCAGTGATGGACTAACCAACACCGGGGAGCTGTTTTTT.